This passage covers 8 T cell receptor beta chains from one sample sequenced in a study of blood T cell repertoires in COVID-19. The table came from immunoSEQ multiplex PCR; TCRdb's copy has only in-frame clones and leaves some out. The profile covers under 350,000 clones, with 85% appearing a single time and 6% to 9% taken by the ten largest. Sample: peripheral blood. The receptors here all came from a human donor in a cohort sampled during active COVID-19.

This chain connects TRBV5-6 to TRBJ2-7; TRBD2 is a possible D gene (7 bases). CDR1 is SGHDT, CDR2 YYEEEE, per germline. V lost 0 bases, J lost 7 bases, and 20 bases lay in between. The CDR3 is 16 residues long. For the CDR3, the DNA is TGTGCCAGCAGCTTGGTAGGGGCGGGGGCCCCGCGGGAGCAGTACTTC. As protein: CASSLVGAGAPREQYF.

This clone was detected only once. V and J are TRBV30 and TRBJ2-3; D is ambiguous. Germline V gene lookup returns CDR1 GTSNPN and CDR2 SVGIG (reference sequence). CDR3 length: 13 amino acids. V was trimmed by 2 bases and J by 0 bases, leaving 6 bases between them. CDR3 in amino acids: CAWSKASTDTQYF. The CDR3 coding sequence is TGTGCCTGGAGTAAAGCGAGCACAGATACGCAGTATTTT.

This clone showed up just once. V usage is TRBV28 and J usage is TRBJ1-5, with D perhaps TRBD1 (6 bases). V was cut by 2 bases and J by 5 bases, with 16 bases left in between. CDR1 and CDR2 from the germline V gene are MDHEN and SYDVKM. The CDR3 contains 16 residues. CDR3 in amino acids: CASSLGGRGFYQPQHF. The DNA for the CDR3 is TGTGCCAGCAGTTTAGGGGGCAGGGGATTTTATCAGCCCCAGCATTTT.

The CDR3, as DNA: TGTGTCAGATTAGGGCAGGGGGCAACACAAGCCAAAAACATTCAGTACTTC. Translating it yields CVRLGQGATQAKNIQYF. The genes are TRBV7-5 and TRBJ2-4; the table names TRBD1, a call not compared with the DNA. TRBV7-5 is a listed pseudogene. This CDR3 region has 17 residues.

The rearrangement joins TRBV2 to TRBJ1-2; the match to TRBD1 covers 9 bases. The CDR3 length is 18 residues. Trimming took 4 bases from V and 0 from J; bases not matched to a gene: 12. Germline-derived CDR1 and CDR2 are SNHLY and FYNNEI. The CDR3 nucleotides read TGTGCCAGCAGTGCCTTCCGGGACAGGGTAGGGGCTAACTATGGCTACACCTTC. As protein: CASSAFRDRVGANYGYTF.

The genes are TRBV30 and TRBJ2-1; perhaps TRBD2 as D (7 bases). Germline assignment: CDR1 GTSNPN and CDR2 SVGIG (reference sequence). Between the trimmed V and J ends, which lost 0 bases and 4 bases, there was a span of 13 bases. There are 15 residues in the CDR3. The CDR3 reads CAWSVGGEGYNEQFF. The CDR3 bases are TGTGCCTGGAGTGTAGGGGGGGAAGGATACAATGAGCAGTTCTTC.

V and J are TRBV12-5 and TRBJ1-6, with 7 bases lining up with TRBD1. The CDR3 length is 16 residues. Per the germline V gene, CDR1 is LGHNT and CDR2 is FRNRAP. V lost 2 bases and J lost 10; bases outside the gene matches: 11. In DNA, the CDR3 is TGTGCTAGTGGTTTGACTACAGGGGCGCATAGCTCACCCCTCCACTTT. This encodes CASGLTTGAHSSPLHF. The full variable domain, completed using reference TRBV12-5 and TRBJ1-6, is DARVTQTPRHKVTEMGQEVTMRCQPILGHNTVFWYRQTMMQGLELLAYFRNRAPLDDSGMPKDRFSAEMPDATLATLKIQPSEPRDSAVYFCASGLTTGAHSSPLHFGNGTRLTVT.

This clone has a single count. The chain couples TRBV4-1 to TRBJ2-2, with 7 bases matching TRBD1. Germline CDR1 reads MGHRA; CDR2 reads YSYEKL. CDR3 length: 15 amino acids. Trimming took 4 bases from V and 4 from J; bases not matched to a gene: 6. The CDR3 spells CASSPLTGATGELFF. In nucleotides, the CDR3 is TGCGCCAGCAGCCCATTAACAGGGGCCACCGGGGAGCTGTTTTTT.